These 7 T cell receptor beta chains were all obtained from the same sample, sequenced in a study of a mutant IDH1 vaccine in newly diagnosed glioma. Sequenced by immunoSEQ multiplex PCR; TCRdb stores in-frame clones only, minus some. Of around 49,000 clones listed, just under 80% are singletons. As to time point: week 5, during vaccination. Vaccination comprised doses that each held 300 ug of mutant IDH1 20-mer peptide, plus topical imiquimod. Which antigens these TCRs recognize remains unknown. Specimen: PBMCs, collected from a glioma patient whose treatment included an IDH1 peptide vaccine. The source of these receptors is a middle-aged man with glioma.

J is TRBJ1-2 and V is TRBV5-1, with a weak D call TRBD1 (5 bases). The CDR3 extends over 14 amino acids. The V end was cut by 0 bases, the J end by 4 bases, with 10 bases between. Germline CDR1 is SGHRS and CDR2 is YFSETQ. The CDR3 reads CASSLEPGSYGYTF. Written as DNA, the CDR3 is TGCGCCAGCAGCTTGGAGCCAGGGTCCTATGGCTACACCTTC.

The rearrangement joins TRBV18 to TRBJ2-7, with 9 nucleotides matching TRBD1. The CDR3 is 17 amino acids. CDR1 is KGHSH, CDR2 LQKENI, per germline. The J segment lost 2 bases and the V segment lost 0 bases, leaving 8 bases of the junction unmatched. CDR3 sequence reads: CASSPPQPGQGTYEQYF. In nucleotides, the CDR3 is TGTGCCAGCTCACCACCTCAACCGGGACAGGGAACCTACGAGCAGTACTTC.

The rearrangement joins TRBV5-1 to TRBJ2-3, with 13 nucleotides matching TRBD2. The CDR3 contains 16 residues. Per germline, CDR1 SGHRS and CDR2 YFSETQ. Trimming cost V 5 bases and J 2 bases; bases outside gene matches: 5. The CDR3 loop reads CASRTGTSGDTDTQYF. CDR3 coding DNA: TGCGCCAGCAGAACCGGGACTAGCGGGGACACAGATACGCAGTATTTT. The complete variable domain, with remaining parts taken from reference TRBV5-1 and TRBJ2-3, reads KAGVTQTPRYLIKTRGQQVTLSCSPISGHRSVSWYQQTPGQGLQFLFEYFSETQRNKGNFPGRFSGRQFSNSRSEMNVSTLELGDSALYLCASRTGTSGDTDTQYFGPGTRLTVL.

A note on this clone: This same CDR3 is encoded by further DNA sequences in the sample. The rearrangement links TRBV5-1 to TRBJ2-7; D perhaps matches TRBD2 (6 bases). The V gene lost 2 bases and the J gene lost 4 bases, with 10 bases spanning the gap. CDR1 is SGHRS, CDR2 YFSETQ, per germline. This CDR3 has 13 residues. CDR3 sequence: CASSFGGAYEQYF. The CDR3, as DNA: TGCGCCAGCAGCTTCGGGGGTGCATACGAGCAGTACTTC.

V gene TRBV5-1 combines with J gene TRBJ1-1; D perhaps matches TRBD1 (5 bases). Germline assignment: CDR1 SGHRS and CDR2 YFSETQ. The CDR3 is 15 residues long. V was shortened by 3 bases and J by 4 bases, with 16 bases between the two germline ends. The CDR3 bases are TGCGCCAGCAGCTGGGACCCTGGGAGGGTCACTGAAGCTTTCTTT. Residues: CASSWDPGRVTEAFF.

This sequence joins TRBV30 and TRBJ1-5, with unresolved D. Trimming took 0 bases from V and 4 from J, leaving 7 bases between them. Germline values: CDR1 GTSNPN, CDR2 SVGIG (reference sequence). CDR3 length: 13 residues. The CDR3 sequence: CAWSVEGNQPQHF. Here the CDR3 DNA reads TGTGCCTGGAGTGTCGAAGGGAATCAGCCCCAGCATTTT.

V and J are TRBV10-3 and TRBJ2-1; 14 bases match TRBD2. J lost 10 bases, V lost 2 bases, and 7 bases had no gene match. The CDR3 consists of 16 residues. The V gene's germline CDR1 is ENHRY and CDR2 SYGVKD. Written as DNA, the CDR3 is TGTGCCATCAGTGAGGTGACTAGCGGGGGGGCACCCGAGCAGTTCTTC. It is translated as CAISEVTSGGAPEQFF.